These 27 T cell receptor beta chains originate from one sample sequenced in a study of CD8 T cells in Susac syndrome. With random hexamers, reverse transcription was performed on about 0.5 to 1 ug of RNA. TCRdb re-analysed the immunoSEQ multiplex PCR reads in MiXCR, keeping a single row per CDR3 protein. Of about 130,000 distinct CDR3 sequences listed, 80% to 95% were seen once; the top ten hold roughly 0.3%. The source material was CD8+ T cells from PBMCs. Receptors originate from a human donor with multiple sclerosis.

This chain links TRBV12-5 with TRBJ2-3, with TRBD1 identical over 9 bases. The ends lost 1 base at V and 4 bases at J; junction bases unmatched: 3. CDR1 and CDR2 from the germline V gene are LGHNT and FRNRAP. CDR3 length: 15 amino acids. CDR3 nucleotides: TGTGCTAGTGGTTTGGCTCGACAGGGGGCAGATACGCAGTATTTT. It yields the protein CASGLARQGADTQYF.

Here the CDR3 DNA reads TGTGCCAGCAGCGCCGGGCCCCGGGGGGACACTGAAGCTTTCTTT. It specifies CASSAGPRGDTEAFF. J is TRBJ1-1 and V is TRBV7-9; TRBD1 is a possible D gene (5 bases). The germline gives CDR1 SEHNR, CDR2 FQNEAQ (reference sequence). V was clipped by 5 bases and J by 3 bases, with 16 bases between them. This CDR3 is 15 amino acids long.

The chain combines TRBV20-1 with TRBJ2-2; the D call may be TRBD1 or TRBD2 (7 bases each). Germline V gene sequence: CDR1 DFQATT, CDR2 SNEGSKA (reference sequence). CDR3 size: 14 residues. Trimming removed 4 bases at V and 4 bases at J, with 13 bases between. For the CDR3, the DNA is TGCAGTGCTATCAGGGGGGGTGGCACCGGGGAGCTGTTTTTT. Translating it yields CSAIRGGGTGELFF.

The V gene is TRBV12-3 or TRBV12-4, the J gene TRBJ2-6; TRBD1 aligns across 9 bases. The CDR3 runs 17 residues. V lost 6 bases and J lost 2; bases outside the gene matches: 8. As DNA, the CDR3 is TGTGCCAGCAGAGGGGACAGGGCTGTGACTGGGGCCAACGTCCTGACTTTC. Amino acids: CASRGDRAVTGANVLTF.

The gene calls are TRBV7-9 and TRBJ1-4, with D possibly being TRBD1 (5 bases). This CDR3 has 14 residues. Germline V gene data show CDR1 as SEHNR and CDR2 as FQNEAQ (reference sequence). Trimming removed 7 bases at V and 0 bases at J, with 9 bases between. This CDR3 reads CASTGGATNEKLFF. CDR3 coding DNA: TGTGCCAGCACCGGGGGGGCAACTAATGAAAAACTGTTTTTT.

The chain combines TRBV19 with TRBJ1-5, with 8 bases fitting TRBD1. The trim removed 6 bases at V and 9 bases at J, leaving 10 bases unmatched. This CDR3 has 14 amino acids. The germline V gene has CDR1 LNHDA and CDR2 SQIVND (reference sequence). DNA for the CDR3: TGTGCCAGTAGAGCCGGACAGGGCTGGTGGCCCCAGCATTTT. Translating it yields CASRAGQGWWPQHF.

The CDR3 nucleotides are TGTGCCAGCAGTTTACGACGGGTGAACACTGAAGCTTTCTTT. Protein product: CASSLRRVNTEAFF. The chain joins TRBV28 to TRBJ1-1, with D unresolved. With 2 bases removed from V and 0 bases from J, the gap between germline ends came to 7 bases. CDR1 is MDHEN and CDR2 is SYDVKM in the germline V gene. This CDR3 is 14 amino acids long.

V usage is TRBV7-9 and J usage is TRBJ2-4, with a tentative D call TRBD1 (6 bases). This CDR3 comprises 13 residues. Trimming removed 5 bases from V and 6 bases from J, with 11 bases in between. Germline V lookup: CDR1 SEHNR, CDR2 FQNEAQ (reference sequence). The CDR3 spells CASSPGQLNIQYF. DNA of the CDR3: TGTGCCAGCAGCCCGGGACAATTAAACATTCAGTACTTC.

The genes are TRBV14 and TRBJ1-4; possible D gene TRBD1, 6 bases. With 4 bases removed from V and 0 bases from J, the gap between germline ends came to 15 bases. Germline V gene sequence: CDR1 SGHDN, CDR2 FVKESK. This CDR3 region has 17 residues. CDR3 coding DNA: TGTGCCAGCAGCCCCTCTGGAGACAGGCCAACTAATGAAAAACTGTTTTTT. As protein: CASSPSGDRPTNEKLFF.

This rearrangement joins TRBV30 to TRBJ1-5, with 9 bases fitting TRBD1. After removal of 3 bases from V and 6 bases from J, the junction contained 6 bases not matched to a gene. There are 14 residues in the CDR3. Germline V gene data show CDR1 as GTSNPN and CDR2 as SVGIG (reference sequence). The DNA of the CDR3 is TGTGCCTGGAGCGGACAGGGGTTCGGTCAGCCCCAGCATTTT. It yields the protein CAWSGQGFGQPQHF.

The V gene is TRBV9, the J gene TRBJ2-7; 12 nucleotides line up with TRBD2. The V gene's germline CDR1 is SGDLS and CDR2 YYNGEE. J gave up 9 bases and V 0 bases, and 7 bases lay outside the gene matches. The CDR3 is 15 residues long. CDR3: CASSVDASGGAVQYF. The CDR3 region has the DNA TGTGCCAGCAGCGTAGATGCTAGCGGGGGGGCGGTGCAGTACTTC.

The gene calls are TRBV20-1 and TRBJ2-3, with 7 bases fitting TRBD2. Germline trimming cut 0 bases from V and 4 bases from J; bases unmatched to any gene: 13. Germline loops: CDR1 DFQATT, CDR2 SNEGSKA (reference sequence). CDR3 size: 17 residues. CDR3 residues: CSARDFRLADTADTQYF. Here the CDR3 DNA reads TGCAGTGCTAGAGATTTTCGGCTAGCGGATACGGCAGATACGCAGTATTTT.

The chain is built from TRBV7-6 and TRBJ1-1; 8 nucleotides agree with TRBD1. From germline, CDR1 is SGHVS and CDR2 FNYEAQ. V was pared by 5 bases and J by 6 bases, with 8 bases of the junction left unmatched. The CDR3 extends over 14 amino acids. The chain's CDR3 is CASSPGQAGAEAFF. In DNA form, the CDR3 reads TGTGCCAGCAGCCCGGGACAGGCGGGGGCTGAAGCTTTCTTT.

The rearrangement uses TRBV13 and TRBJ2-3; D tentatively reads TRBD1 or TRBD2 (6 bases each). CDR1 and CDR2 from the germline V gene are PRHDT and FYEKMQ (reference sequence). Trimming took 5 bases from V and 4 from J, leaving 13 bases between them. This CDR3 region has 14 residues. CDR3 DNA: TGTGCCAGCAGCCTCCGGGGGCTTGCAGATACGCAGTATTTT. Amino acids: CASSLRGLADTQYF.

This clonotype has only one observation. This sequence joins TRBV6-7 and TRBJ2-4; TRBD2 aligns across 9 bases. TRBV6-7 is flagged as an ORF with uncertain function. The CDR3 extends over 16 amino acids. J lost 0 bases, V lost 7 bases, and 7 bases had no gene match. The CDR3: CASTRRGGLAKNIQYF. For the CDR3, the DNA is TGTGCCAGCACCCGGCGGGGGGGACTAGCCAAAAACATTCAGTACTTC.

V and J are TRBV20-1 and TRBJ2-5, with TRBD2 matching over 7 bases. Germline values: CDR1 DFQATT, CDR2 SNEGSKA (reference sequence). V lost 6 bases, J lost 0 bases, and 10 bases stayed unmatched. The CDR3 loop spans 15 amino acids. CDR3 DNA: TGCAGTGCCCGGGACTACCTACAGTACCAAGAGACCCAGTACTTC. The encoded protein is CSARDYLQYQETQYF.

This chain uses TRBV6-1 with TRBJ2-1, with 8 bases that match TRBD1. Per the germline V gene, CDR1 is MNHNS and CDR2 is SASEGT. The V gene end was trimmed by 6 bases and the J gene end by 7 bases; junction bases not matched to a gene: 11. The CDR3 spans 15 residues. CDR3 amino acids: CASSIKRTGLNEQFF. CDR3 sequence (DNA): TGTGCCAGCAGCATAAAAAGGACAGGGTTAAATGAGCAGTTCTTC.

In DNA, the CDR3 is TGTGCCAGCAGTGAGGGACTAGCGGGCACCATCTCCTACAATGAGCAGTTCTTC. Residues: CASSEGLAGTISYNEQFF. The genes are TRBV7-6 and TRBJ2-1; 12 bases map to TRBD2. CDR1 is SGHVS, CDR2 FNYEAQ, per germline. CDR3 length equals 18 residues. Trimming took 6 bases from V and 0 from J; bases not matched to a gene: 9.

J is TRBJ1-1 and V is TRBV12-3 or TRBV12-4; no reliable D call. V lost 8 bases and J 0 bases, leaving 10 bases between the germline ends. This CDR3 has 13 amino acids. The CDR3 here is CASAGYMNTEAFF. DNA for the CDR3: TGTGCCAGCGCCGGTTACATGAACACTGAAGCTTTCTTT.

The CDR3 DNA is TGTGCCAGTAGTATGGTCCGGACAGGCGAGCAGTACTTC. This codes for CASSMVRTGEQYF. The chain has TRBV19 and TRBJ2-7; TRBD1 aligns across 7 bases. Trimming cost V 3 bases and J 6 bases; bases outside gene matches: 5. The CDR3 is made up of 13 amino acids. CDR1 is LNHDA, CDR2 SQIVND, per germline (reference sequence).

Here the CDR3 reads CASSYRQGKRGTQQFF. DNA of the CDR3: TGTGCCAGCAGTTACCGGCAGGGGAAGCGGGGGACTCAGCAGTTCTTC. V and J are TRBV6-2 or TRBV6-3 and TRBJ2-1, with TRBD2 matching over 8 bases. Germline CDR1 MNHEY, CDR2 SVGEGT. CDR3 size: 16 residues. V gave up 2 bases and J gave up 11 bases; unmatched junction bases: 14.

This chain connects TRBV5-6 to TRBJ2-5, with D tentatively TRBD2 (7 bases). Germline CDR1 and CDR2: SGHDT and YYEEEE. V lost 0 bases and J lost 5, with 29 bases in between. This CDR3 is built from 20 residues. The CDR3 DNA sequence: TGTGCCAGCAGCTTGGATGAGGTCGGGGGGCTTGGAGTCGTACGGGAGACCCAGTACTTC. It translates to CASSLDEVGGLGVVRETQYF.

The rearrangement uses TRBV28 and TRBJ1-1, with TRBD1 matching 10 bases. The V segment lost 5 bases and the J segment 3 bases; nucleotides outside the gene matches: 12. In germline, CDR1 is MDHEN, CDR2 SYDVKM. CDR3 length: 17 residues. The CDR3 sequence is CASSPPGQGYDYTEAFF. The DNA of the CDR3 is TGTGCCAGCAGTCCTCCGGGACAGGGGTACGATTACACTGAAGCTTTCTTT.

The chain has TRBV12-3 or TRBV12-4 and TRBJ2-7; 8 bases agree with TRBD2. V lost 5 bases, J lost 0 bases, and 3 bases stayed unmatched. This CDR3 region has 14 residues. CDR3 nucleotides: TGTGCCAGCAGTCCGAGCGGGGGCTCCTACGAGCAGTACTTC. Protein product: CASSPSGGSYEQYF.

The chain uses TRBV15 and TRBJ1-4; no firm D call. The V gene's germline CDR1 is LNHNV and CDR2 YYDKDF (reference sequence). The CDR3 consists of 15 residues. V was trimmed by 0 bases and J by 3 bases, leaving 8 bases between them. The CDR3 DNA reads TGTGCCACCAGCAGAGATTCGGGGTCTAATGAAAAACTGTTTTTT. Protein sequence: CATSRDSGSNEKLFF.

This clonotype was observed a single time. The chain joins TRBV5-1 to TRBJ1-1, with D tentatively TRBD1 (6 bases). CDR1 and CDR2 from the germline V gene are SGHRS and YFSETQ. This CDR3 has 14 amino acids. The V gene lost 4 bases and the J gene lost 3 bases, with 13 bases spanning the gap. The CDR3 sequence: CASSPAGEYTEAFF. The CDR3 DNA reads as TGCGCCAGCAGCCCGGCAGGGGAGTACACTGAAGCTTTCTTT.

The rearrangement links TRBV7-3 to TRBJ2-3; TRBD2 matches at 8 bases. The CDR3 length is 16 residues. Germline CDR1 SGHTA, CDR2 FQGTGA. The J segment lost 2 bases and the V segment lost 5 bases, leaving 9 bases of the junction unmatched. CDR3 loop: CASSPPTSVATDTQYF. In nucleotides, the CDR3 is TGTGCCAGCAGCCCCCCGACTAGCGTCGCCACAGATACGCAGTATTTT.